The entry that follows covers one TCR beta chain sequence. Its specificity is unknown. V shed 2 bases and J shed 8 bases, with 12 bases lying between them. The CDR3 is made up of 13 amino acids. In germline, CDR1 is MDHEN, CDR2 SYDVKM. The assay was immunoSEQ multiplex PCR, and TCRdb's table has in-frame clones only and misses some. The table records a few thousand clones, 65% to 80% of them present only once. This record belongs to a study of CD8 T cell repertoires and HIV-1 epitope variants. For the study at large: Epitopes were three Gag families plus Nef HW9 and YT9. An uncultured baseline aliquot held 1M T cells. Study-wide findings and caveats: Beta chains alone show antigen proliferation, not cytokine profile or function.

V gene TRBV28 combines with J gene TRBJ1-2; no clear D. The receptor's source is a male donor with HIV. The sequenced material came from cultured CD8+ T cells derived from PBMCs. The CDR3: CASSLVGRGGYTF. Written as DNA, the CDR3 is TGTGCCAGCAGTTTAGTAGGGCGTGGGGGCTACACCTTC.